This TCR beta chain was sequenced during a study of blood T cell repertoires in COVID-19 (dated by TCRdb to about 2020). For the study in its entirety: The collaborator samples originated in the United States, Italy and Spain and spanned the acute and convalescent phases of COVID-19. The prospective study material was composed of cDNA or gDNA derived from T cells, B-cell-depleted T cells, or PBMCs. Deeply sampled blood TCRbeta repertoires from subjects exposed to, actively infected with, or recovered from COVID-19 were included in the dataset. The repertoires were made available in a free public database intended to serve as a resource for research on the immune response to SARS-CoV-2. The samples were drawn from two sources: the first 160 participants of the ongoing ImmuneRACE study, and 1,254 subjects contributed by 6 global collaborators. Nearly every sample came with metadata listing a de-identified subject ID, COVID-19 status, age in years and sex. Where available, HLA class I and class II types were obtained from metadata supplied by the sample provider rather than from assay-based typing. Here is what the overall study found, with its caveats: How much clinical and demographic metadata was included differed by source and by participant, and the metadata was provided uncurated.

The immunoSEQ Assay, a bias-controlled multiplex PCR, was used to amplify TCRbeta CDR3 regions from genomic DNA. As for the authors' bioinformatics: Nucleated cell counts per sample were estimated from amplification of reference gene primers within the assay. Sequence reads were collapsed and filtered to measure the absolute abundance of every unique TCRbeta CDR3 rearrangement. Productive Simpson clonality was computed per sample as the square root of Simpson's diversity index over productive rearrangements. TCRdb stores this immuneACCESS table with in-frame sequences only. Part of the clones is absent; in the studies checked, under half of the shortfall reflects unresolved V genes, and no reason is known for the rest. That table gives V, J and clone size, and the DNA gave D and trimming. Within this sample are about 210,000 clones, with about four fifths of them counted one time only. The top ten constitute approximately 8% of the sample.

Turning to this clone: The antigen it binds to is not known. It has no much larger one-base neighbor in the sample; base qualities were not kept.

Inclusive of the bounding cysteine and phenylalanine, the CDR3 is 13 residues long. Only CDR3 DNA is held: 39 bases, read in frame from base 1. V sheds 5 bases and J sheds 1 base, leaving 5 bases between their ends. CDR1 MDHEN and CDR2 SYDVKM are derived from the germline V gene. Collaborating institutions collected whole blood in K2EDTA tubes following their own protocols. Collaborator samples were shipped for TCRbeta analysis as frozen whole blood, isolated PBMCs, or DNA extracted from either sample type. The sequencing sample was made of peripheral blood. This chain joins TRBV28 to TRBJ2-2; the D gene is unclear. The TCR comes from a woman aged 50 to 60 with active or convalescent COVID-19. At the DNA level, the sequence is TGTGCCAGCAGTCCACAGAACACCGGGGAGCTGTTTTTT. Translated, this is CASSPQNTGELFF.